Each of the 25 T cell receptor beta chains below was sequenced from the same sample in a study of cytomegalovirus exposure and HLA in healthy donors. PCR primers comprised 60 Vbeta and 13 Jbeta primers. The data were produced by immunoSEQ multiplex PCR, yet TCRdb's version contains in-frame clones alone and is incomplete. The top ten clones hold 3.3% of a sample with 120,000 or so clones, less than 80% of them seen once. The sequencing input was PBMCs. All receptors come from a woman between 45 and 65 years old in good health and CMV-seronegative.

The rearrangement uses TRBV19 and TRBJ1-2; D is perhaps TRBD1 (6 bases). Trimming left V 7 bases short and J 4 bases short, with 13 bases between. Germline V gives CDR1 LNHDA, CDR2 SQIVND (reference sequence). The CDR3 is 13 amino acids. CDR3 protein: CASTYRVSYGYTF. The DNA for the CDR3 is TGTGCCAGTACTTACAGGGTGTCCTATGGCTACACCTTC.

The V and J genes are TRBV7-2 and TRBJ1-5; 9 nucleotides agree with TRBD1. The V and J ends lost 5 bases and 3 bases, in that order; junction bases with no gene match: 8. CDR1 and CDR2 from the germline V gene are SGHTA and FQGNSA. This CDR3 comprises 16 residues. CDR3 protein: CASSPWGQGDNQPQHF. Written as DNA, the CDR3 is TGTGCCAGCAGCCCATGGGGACAGGGAGACAATCAGCCCCAGCATTTT. Based on the CDR3 plus reference TRBV7-2 and TRBJ1-5, the full variable domain is GAGVSQSPSNKVTEKGKDVELRCDPISGHTALYWYRQSLGQGLEFLIYFQGNSAPDKSGLPSDRFSAERTGGSVSTLTIQRTQQEDSAVYLCASSPWGQGDNQPQHFGDGTRLSIL.

There are a few counts of this clone. The J gene is TRBJ1-2, the V gene TRBV2; 9 bases line up with TRBD1. V shed 8 bases and J 7 bases; nucleotides not matched to a gene: 8. Germline assignment: CDR1 SNHLY and CDR2 FYNNEI. There are 13 residues in the CDR3. Written as DNA, the CDR3 is TGTGCCAGCCTCGTACAGGGGGCGATTGGCTACACCTTC. This sequence encodes CASLVQGAIGYTF.

This clone came up a few times. The chain employs TRBV19 and TRBJ1-5; 7 bases are a match to TRBD1. V lost 6 bases, J lost 7 bases, and 9 bases stayed unmatched. Germline V gene lookup returns CDR1 LNHDA and CDR2 SQIVND (reference sequence). CDR3 size: 14 residues. CDR3 amino acids: CASSPTGAVQPQHF. The CDR3 DNA reads TGTGCCAGTAGCCCTACAGGGGCCGTCCAGCCCCAGCATTTT.

This clone was observed a single time. The rearrangement uses TRBV27 and TRBJ2-7, with 13 positions matching TRBD2. The CDR3 is 16 residues long. CDR1 MNHEY and CDR2 SMNVEV come from the germline V gene (reference sequence). The junction had 9 bases not matched to a gene; V was cut back by 3 bases and J by 7 bases. CDR3 residues: CASSFGTSGAPGEQYF. CDR3 nucleotides: TGTGCCAGCAGTTTCGGGACTAGCGGGGCCCCGGGGGAGCAGTACTTC.

The gene calls are TRBV28 and TRBJ1-5, with 7 bases matching TRBD1. Germline CDR1 is MDHEN and CDR2 is SYDVKM. There are 14 residues in the CDR3. The junction had 1 base not matched to a gene; V was cut back by 5 bases and J by 0 bases. The CDR3: CASSRDSSNQPQHF. CDR3 nucleotide sequence: TGTGCCAGCAGTCGGGACAGTAGCAATCAGCCCCAGCATTTT.

The rearrangement joins TRBV21-1 to TRBJ2-5; no DNA check was done on the table's D call, TRBD2. Near its end, the DNA agrees better with TRBJ2-7, so the J call may be wrong. TRBV21-1 is tagged as a pseudogene. The CDR3 spans 15 residues. In nucleotides, the CDR3 is TGTGCCAGCAGGCACACTAGCGGGAGGGCCTACGAGCAGTACTTC. It codes for CASRHTSGRAYEQYF.

This clone occurred a few times. This sequence joins TRBV7-9 and TRBJ2-2; 7 bases are a match to TRBD2. The CDR3 covers 14 residues. Germline assignment: CDR1 SEHNR and CDR2 FQNEAQ (reference sequence). V trimming: 5 bases; J trimming: 5 bases; junction bases outside the gene matches: 5. The CDR3 bases are TGTGCCAGCAGCCAGACTAGCAGTACCGGGGAGCTGTTTTTT. This encodes CASSQTSSTGELFF.

This chain uses TRBV9 with TRBJ2-2; 8 positions match TRBD1. This CDR3 is 16 amino acids long. J gave up 5 bases and V 4 bases, and 10 bases lay outside the gene matches. Germline V CDR1 and CDR2: SGDLS, YYNGEE. This chain's CDR3 is CASSPQGARGTGELFF. CDR3 DNA sequence: TGTGCCAGCAGCCCGCAGGGGGCGCGGGGAACCGGGGAGCTGTTTTTT.

The chain recombines TRBV7-8 with TRBJ2-1; D gene uncertain. V was clipped by 1 base and J by 3 bases, with 16 bases between them. The CDR3 covers 17 residues. Germline lookup yields CDR1 SGHVS and CDR2 FQNEAQ. In nucleotides, the CDR3 is TGTGCCAGCAGCTTAGGACTCCGAACGCGCATCTACAATGAGCAGTTCTTC. This sequence encodes CASSLGLRTRIYNEQFF.

This clone has just a few counts. J is TRBJ1-5 and V is TRBV29-1, with 7 bases fitting TRBD1. The germline gives CDR1 SQVTM, CDR2 ANQGSEA. With V trimmed by 4 bases and J by 1 base, 7 bases remained unmatched. This CDR3 contains 15 residues. CDR3 loop: CSVALQQGSNQPQHF. Here the CDR3 DNA reads TGCAGCGTTGCTCTACAACAGGGGAGCAATCAGCCCCAGCATTTT.

This chain links TRBV9 with TRBJ2-7; 10 bases match TRBD2. The CDR3 runs to 15 residues. The trim removed 3 bases at V and 5 bases at J, leaving 8 bases unmatched. The V gene's germline CDR1 is SGDLS and CDR2 YYNGEE. CDR3 sequence: CASSAGTSDVDEQYF. The DNA for the CDR3 is TGTGCCAGCAGCGCCGGGACTAGCGACGTCGACGAGCAGTACTTC.

The chain couples TRBV2 to TRBJ2-5; no firm D call. From germline, CDR1 is SNHLY and CDR2 FYNNEI. CDR3 length: 12 amino acids. The V end lost 6 bases, the J end lost 5 bases, and 10 bases lay between the germline ends. Here the CDR3 reads CASRLYAETQYF. The CDR3 DNA is TGTGCCAGCAGGTTATACGCGGAGACCCAGTACTTC. Variable domain in full (rest from reference TRBV2 and TRBJ2-5): EPEVTQTPSHQVTQMGQEVILRCVPISNHLYFYWYRQILGQKVEFLVSFYNNEISEKSEIFDDQFSVERPDGSNFTLKIRSTKLEDSAMYFCASRLYAETQYFGPGTRLLVL.

The V gene is TRBV28, the J gene TRBJ2-5; D unclear. The last part of the DNA fits TRBJ2-7 better; the J call may be wrong. Germline CDR1 reads MDHEN; CDR2 reads SYDVKM. CDR3 length: 11 amino acids. The CDR3 bases are TGTGCCAGCAGTTTATTGAGCGAGCAGTACTTC. Protein product: CASSLLSEQYF.

V usage is TRBV9 and J usage is TRBJ2-3, with 13 bases matching TRBD2. The CDR3 consists of 18 residues. V shed 0 bases and J 2 bases; nucleotides not matched to a gene: 6. CDR1 SGDLS and CDR2 YYNGEE come from the germline V gene. The CDR3 sequence is CASSVEGLAGIITDTQYF. DNA of the CDR3: TGTGCCAGCAGCGTAGAGGGACTAGCGGGGATCATCACAGATACGCAGTATTTT.

The CDR3 is CASSSGLAETDTQYF. The CDR3 bases are TGTGCCAGCAGCTCGGGACTAGCGGAAACAGATACGCAGTATTTT. The chain employs TRBV11-2 and TRBJ2-3; 11 positions match TRBD2. V lost 4 bases, J lost 3 bases, and 3 bases stayed unmatched. The germline gives CDR1 SGHAT, CDR2 FQNNGV. The CDR3 length is 15 residues.

This clone was detected only a few times. The rearrangement joins TRBV18 to TRBJ2-7, with a possible D match to TRBD1 (6 bases). Trimming shortened V by 4 bases and J by 6 bases, and 19 bases separated the two germline ends. The CDR3 sequence is 15 residues long. Looked up from germline, CDR1 is KGHSH and CDR2 is LQKENI. DNA of the CDR3: TGTGCCAGCTCACGGGGCGCAGGGGAAAAATCCGAGCAGTACTTC. It yields the protein CASSRGAGEKSEQYF.

J is TRBJ2-5 and V is TRBV6-6; D call uncertain. The closer fit of TRBJ2-7 to the DNA end suggests the J call may be wrong. Germline CDR1 MNHNY, CDR2 SVGAGI (reference sequence). The CDR3 totals 13 residues. The CDR3 region is CASSSTNQNEQYF. CDR3 sequence (DNA): TGTGCCAGCAGTTCCACTAATCAAAACGAGCAGTACTTC.

The chain has TRBV29-1 and TRBJ2-7; TRBD2 matches 7 bases. CDR1 SQVTM and CDR2 ANQGSEA come from the germline V gene. The J segment lost 1 base and the V segment lost 4 bases, leaving 16 bases of the junction unmatched. The CDR3 has 17 residues. CDR3 nucleotide sequence: TGCAGCGTTGTTTCCGCGGGAGAGGACGAGGAATCCTACGAGCAGTACTTC. It specifies CSVVSAGEDEESYEQYF.

This chain connects TRBV19 to TRBJ2-2; D perhaps matches TRBD2 (6 bases). Germline CDR1 LNHDA, CDR2 SQIVND (reference sequence). Trimming cost V 5 bases and J 3 bases, with 16 bases left between them. CDR3 size: 16 residues. The CDR3 sequence: CASSPRGMPYTGELFF. The DNA of the CDR3 is TGTGCCAGTAGTCCCCGGGGGATGCCCTACACCGGGGAGCTGTTTTTT.

This chain connects TRBV6-5 to TRBJ1-1, with D tentatively TRBD1 (5 bases). V was trimmed by 6 bases and J by 4 bases, leaving 15 bases between them. The length of the CDR3 is 14 residues. Germline loops: CDR1 MNHEY, CDR2 SVGAGI. The CDR3 is CASSPREVATEAFF. DNA of the CDR3: TGTGCCAGCAGCCCCAGGGAGGTGGCCACTGAAGCTTTCTTT.

This clone was detected a few times. CDR3 DNA: TGCGCCAGCAGCTTGCGGCAGGGGGCCTACAATGAGCAGTTCTTC. Translated, it gives CASSLRQGAYNEQFF. The V gene is TRBV5-1, the J gene TRBJ2-1, with 7 bases that match TRBD1. The germline CDR1 and CDR2 sequences are SGHRS and YFSETQ. Trimming removed 1 base from V and 2 bases from J; junction bases left unmatched: 3. The CDR3 runs to 15 residues.

V is TRBV30 and J is TRBJ2-5; 8 bases align to TRBD1. The germline CDR1 and CDR2 sequences are GTSNPN and SVGIG (reference sequence). This CDR3 comprises 13 residues. The junction had 2 bases not matched to a gene; V was cut back by 0 bases and J by 5 bases. CDR3 residues: CAWSVNRGETQYF. CDR3 DNA sequence: TGTGCCTGGAGTGTGAACAGGGGGGAGACCCAGTACTTC.

V usage is TRBV11-2 and J usage is TRBJ2-7; 7 positions match TRBD2. V shed 3 bases, J shed 0 bases, and the junction held 2 bases outside the gene matches. The CDR3 consists of 14 residues. CDR1 and CDR2 from the germline V gene are SGHAT and FQNNGV. CDR3 sequence reads: CASSFLAASYEQYF. DNA for the CDR3: TGTGCCAGCAGCTTCCTAGCGGCCTCCTACGAGCAGTACTTC.

The J gene is TRBJ1-3, the V gene TRBV6-6; weak D call: TRBD1 (5 bases). This CDR3 is 14 amino acids long. Looked up from germline, CDR1 is MNHNY and CDR2 is SVGAGI (reference sequence). V was trimmed by 4 bases and J by 1 base, leaving 8 bases between them. Here the CDR3 reads CASSSRASGNTIYF. As DNA, the CDR3 is TGTGCCAGCAGTTCCAGGGCATCTGGAAACACCATATATTTT.